This passage covers 4 T cell receptor beta chains from one sample sequenced in a study of blood T cell repertoires in COVID-19. The method was immunoSEQ multiplex PCR; TCRdb's version includes in-frame clones alone and lacks a portion of them. The sample yields 220,000 or so clones, about 80% seen once. Sequenced input: peripheral blood. The receptors were gathered from a woman aged 55 to 70 with acute or convalescent COVID-19.

A few counts support this clone. The chain joins TRBV7-2 to TRBJ2-1; D remains unclear. The CDR3 has 15 residues. Germline assignment: CDR1 SGHTA and CDR2 FQGNSA. Trimming removed 1 base at V and 2 bases at J, with 9 bases between. The DNA of the CDR3 is TGTGCCAGCAGCTTAGACCCGGTCCCCTACAATGAGCAGTTCTTC. This codes for CASSLDPVPYNEQFF.

The V and J genes are TRBV29-1 and TRBJ2-1, with a possible D match to TRBD2 (5 bases). Germline V gene data show CDR1 as SQVTM and CDR2 as ANQGSEA. V lost 7 bases and J lost 7, with 14 bases in between. This CDR3 is built from 12 residues. The CDR3 reads CSGEIRGNEQFF. The CDR3 nucleotides read TGCAGCGGGGAGATCCGCGGGAATGAGCAGTTCTTC.

The chain has TRBV6-5 and TRBJ2-3, with D perhaps TRBD1 (5 bases). The length of the CDR3 is 15 residues. V lost 0 bases to trimming and J lost 0 bases, with 7 bases between them. The V gene's germline CDR1 is MNHEY and CDR2 SVGAGI. CDR3 nucleotides: TGTGCCAGCAGTTACTCGACAGTAAGCACAGATACGCAGTATTTT. Protein: CASSYSTVSTDTQYF.

The V gene is TRBV29-1, the J gene TRBJ1-1, with 10 nucleotides matching TRBD1. The CDR3 loop spans 13 amino acids. Germline values: CDR1 SQVTM, CDR2 ANQGSEA. The V gene end was trimmed by 6 bases and the J gene end by 7 bases; junction bases not matched to a gene: 8. The CDR3 region is CSVKGQGNIEAFF. The CDR3 region has the DNA TGCAGCGTCAAGGGACAGGGGAATATTGAAGCTTTCTTT.